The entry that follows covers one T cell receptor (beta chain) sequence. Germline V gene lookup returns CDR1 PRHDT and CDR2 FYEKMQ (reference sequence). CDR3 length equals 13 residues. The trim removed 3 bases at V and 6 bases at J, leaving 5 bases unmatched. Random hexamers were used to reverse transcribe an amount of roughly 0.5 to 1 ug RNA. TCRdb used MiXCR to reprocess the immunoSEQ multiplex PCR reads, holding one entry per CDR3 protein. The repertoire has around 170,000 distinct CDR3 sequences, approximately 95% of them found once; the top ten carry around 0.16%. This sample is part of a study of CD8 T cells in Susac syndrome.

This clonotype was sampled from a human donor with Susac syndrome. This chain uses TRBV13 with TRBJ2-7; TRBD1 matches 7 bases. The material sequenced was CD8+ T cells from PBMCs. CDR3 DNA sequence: TGTGCCAGCAGCTTTTATCAGGGGGTCGAGCAGTACTTC. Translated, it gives CASSFYQGVEQYF.